A selection of T cell receptor beta chains follows, all from one sample in a study of shared T cell receptors in the human thymus. Method: immunoSEQ multiplex PCR; TCRdb's copy keeps in-frame clones and lacks some. The table includes about 400,000 clones, about 95% detected once. Sample: thymocytes. The origin of the receptors is a human donor. CDR3s include the opening cysteine and the closing phenylalanine or tryptophan. The order of the fields is clone size, D gene, J gene, V gene, CDR3 protein, CDR3 DNA. D genes are given only for firm matches. Size is omitted from some rows. Given values are once, few, many or a class for expanded clones.

>NA|TRBD1|TRBJ2-1|TRBV5-8
CASSLGEDRGENEQFF
TGTGCCAGCAGCCTAGGCGAGGACAGGGGGGAAAATGAGCAGTTCTTC
>NA|NA|TRBJ2-1|TRBV27
CASSFPGRGRANNEQFF
TGTGCCAGCAGTTTCCCAGGAAGGGGGAGGGCTAACAATGAGCAGTTCTTC
>NA|TRBD1|TRBJ1-2|TRBV5-5
CASSFWVKGAVYGYTF
TGTGCCAGCAGCTTTTGGGTTAAGGGGGCTGTGTATGGCTACACCTTC
>once|NA|TRBJ2-1|TRBV10-3
CAISPGHPKNEQFF
TGTGCCATCAGCCCGGGACACCCCAAAAATGAGCAGTTCTTC
>NA|NA|TRBJ2-1|TRBV11-2
CASSWTQLLPYNEQFF
TGTGCCAGCAGCTGGACCCAGTTATTACCCTACAATGAGCAGTTCTTC
>NA|NA|TRBJ2-6|TRBV27
CASTSSLDTPGRSRSGANVLTF
TGTGCCAGCACCTCAAGCCTAGATACCCCGGGACGGTCCAGATCTGGGGCCAACGTCCTGACTTTC
>NA|TRBD1|TRBJ1-2|TRBV27
CASSYLTGGLDGYTF
TGTGCCAGCAGTTACCTAACAGGGGGCTTAGATGGCTACACCTTC
>NA|NA|TRBJ2-7|TRBV27
CASSFSDSSPYEQYF
TGTGCCAGCAGTTTTTCGGACTCGTCACCGTACGAGCAGTACTTC
>NA|TRBD1|TRBJ2-7|TRBV19
CASSSPGQDYEQYF
TGTGCCAGTAGTAGCCCGGGACAGGACTACGAGCAGTACTTC
>NA|NA|TRBJ1-1|TRBV28
CASSLYPGIQGGTEAFF
TGTGCCAGCAGTTTATATCCCGGGATCCAGGGTGGCACTGAAGCTTTCTTT
>NA|NA|TRBJ1-1|TRBV15
CATSRDPRLNTEAFF
TGTGCCACCAGCAGAGATCCTCGATTGAACACTGAAGCTTTCTTT
>NA|NA|TRBJ2-1|TRBV5-6
CASSLSPGELGFEQFF
TGTGCCAGCAGCTTGTCCCCGGGGGAACTCGGTTTTGAGCAGTTCTTC
>NA|NA|TRBJ2-7|TRBV29-1
CSVRKQGDSYEQYF
TGCAGCGTGAGGAAGCAGGGTGACTCCTACGAGCAGTACTTC
>NA|NA|TRBJ2-3|TRBV5-4
CASPQNNPGGYGTDTQYF
TGTGCCAGTCCACAGAACAACCCAGGGGGGTATGGCACAGATACGCAGTATTTT
>NA|NA|TRBJ1-5|TRBV27
CASSLSSDQPQHF
TGTGCCAGCAGTTTATCGTCGGATCAGCCCCAGCATTTT
>NA|NA|TRBJ1-1|TRBV15
CATSRDKGLRTEAFF
TGTGCCACCAGCAGAGATAAGGGGCTGAGAACTGAAGCTTTCTTT
>NA|NA|TRBJ1-1|TRBV19
CASSIFSGEAFF
TGTGCCAGTAGTATTTTTTCGGGTGAAGCTTTCTTT
>NA|TRBD2|TRBJ2-1|TRBV27
CASSGLAGYNEQFF
TGTGCCAGCAGTGGACTAGCGGGCTACAATGAGCAGTTCTTC
>NA|TRBD1|TRBJ2-4|TRBV7-2
CASSGDRGSKNIQYF
TGTGCCAGCAGCGGGGACAGGGGATCCAAAAACATTCAGTACTTC
>NA|NA|TRBJ2-7|TRBV9
CASSVALFSWEQYF
TGTGCCAGCAGCGTAGCGCTATTCAGTTGGGAGCAGTACTTC
>NA|TRBD1|TRBJ1-3|TRBV4-2
CASSQDREFPGGYGNTIYF
TGTGCCAGCAGCCAAGATAGAGAGTTTCCAGGGGGATACGGAAACACCATATATTTT
>NA|NA|TRBJ2-3|TRBV19
CASRRRDTNTDTQYF
TGTGCCAGTAGGCGAAGGGACACCAACACAGATACGCAGTATTTT
>NA|NA|TRBJ2-1|TRBV2
CASSEPPTGEQFF
TGTGCCAGCAGTGAGCCCCCAACAGGGGAGCAGTTCTTC
>NA|NA|TRBJ1-2|TRBV7-2
CASSLVARTPSFIRGYTF
TGTGCCAGCAGCTTAGTCGCTAGGACCCCGAGCTTCATACGTGGCTACACCTTC
>NA|NA|TRBJ2-7|TRBV10-3
CAISFPGLRGVYEQYF
TGTGCCATCAGTTTCCCGGGACTCAGAGGTGTATACGAGCAGTACTTC
>NA|NA|TRBJ1-4|TRBV19
CASHGEGNEKLFF
TGTGCCAGTCACGGGGAGGGTAATGAAAAACTGTTTTTT
>NA|TRBD1|TRBJ2-2|TRBV7-3
CASSDRAPGELFF
TGTGCCAGCAGCGACAGGGCCCCCGGGGAGCTGTTTTTT